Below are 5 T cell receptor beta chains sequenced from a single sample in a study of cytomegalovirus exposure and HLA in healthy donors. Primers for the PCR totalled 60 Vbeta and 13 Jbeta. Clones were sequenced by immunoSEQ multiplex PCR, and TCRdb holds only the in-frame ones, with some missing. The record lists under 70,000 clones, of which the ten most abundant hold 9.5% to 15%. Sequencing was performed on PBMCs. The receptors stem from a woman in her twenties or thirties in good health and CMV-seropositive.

The CDR3 here is CASSLRGGGQPQHF. The CDR3 region has the DNA TGTGCCAGCAGCTTAAGAGGCGGGGGCCAGCCCCAGCATTTT. V is TRBV7-2 and J is TRBJ1-5, with TRBD1 as a possible D gene (6 bases). Trimming removed 2 bases at V and 7 bases at J, with 12 bases between. The CDR3 is 14 amino acids. Looked up from germline, CDR1 is SGHTA and CDR2 is FQGNSA. The full variable domain, with the rest looked up from reference TRBV7-2 and TRBJ1-5, is GAGVSQSPSNKVTEKGKDVELRCDPISGHTALYWYRQSLGQGLEFLIYFQGNSAPDKSGLPSDRFSAERTGGSVSTLTIQRTQQEDSAVYLCASSLRGGGQPQHFGDGTRLSIL.

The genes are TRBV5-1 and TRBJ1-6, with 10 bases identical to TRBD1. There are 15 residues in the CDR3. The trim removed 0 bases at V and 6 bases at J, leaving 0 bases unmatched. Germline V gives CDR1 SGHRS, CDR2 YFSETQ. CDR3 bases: TGCGCCAGCAGCTTGGGACAGGGGGCTAATTCACCCCTCCACTTT. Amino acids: CASSLGQGANSPLHF.

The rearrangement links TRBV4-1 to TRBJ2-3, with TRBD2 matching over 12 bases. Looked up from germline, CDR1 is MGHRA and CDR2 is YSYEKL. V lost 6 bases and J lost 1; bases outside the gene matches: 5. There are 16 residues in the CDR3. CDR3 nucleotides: TGCGCCAGCAGTCAGAGACTAGCGGGAGGCACAGATACGCAGTATTTT. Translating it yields CASSQRLAGGTDTQYF.

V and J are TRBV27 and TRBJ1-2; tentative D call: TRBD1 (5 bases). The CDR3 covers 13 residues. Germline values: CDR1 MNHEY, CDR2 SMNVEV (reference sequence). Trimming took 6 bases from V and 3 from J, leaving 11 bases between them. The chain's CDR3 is CASSPRGDYGYTF. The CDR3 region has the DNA TGTGCCAGCAGCCCCCGGGGGGACTATGGCTACACCTTC.

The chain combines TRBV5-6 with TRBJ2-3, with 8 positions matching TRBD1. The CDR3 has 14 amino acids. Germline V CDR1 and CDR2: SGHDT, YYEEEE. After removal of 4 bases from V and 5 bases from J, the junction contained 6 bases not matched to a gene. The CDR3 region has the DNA TGTGCCAGCAGCCTTGGACAGGGCGGAGATACGCAGTATTTT. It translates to CASSLGQGGDTQYF.